This TCR beta chain was sequenced in a study of T cell repertoires in cytomegalovirus infection. In regard to this clonotype: Its matching antigen is unknown.

One entry per CDR3 protein, called by TCRdb with MiXCR from the reads. The sample holds approximately 990,000 distinct CDR3 sequences, roughly a third seen once. Material: cultured CD8+ T cells from PBMCs, obtained from culture after CMV antigen stimulation. This TCR was sampled from a human donor in good health (CMV status not recorded). Some clones in this sample may be carry-over from other donors' samples.

CDR3 sequence (DNA): TGCGCCAGCAGCCAAGTGGGACAGGGTACTATTGAAGCTTTCTTT. Translated: CASSQVGQGTIEAFF. The rearrangement joins TRBV4-1 to TRBJ1-1, with 9 bases that match TRBD1. This CDR3 has 15 residues. The junction had 7 bases not matched to a gene; V was cut back by 1 base and J by 7 bases. CDR1 is MGHRA, CDR2 YSYEKL, per germline.